This TCR beta chain was recovered during a study of spatial heterogeneity in lung cancer. General study results and limits: Mutation counts in tumors were tracked by counts of expanded intratumoral alpha and beta TCRs. Alpha and beta chain coverage of tumor T cells was estimated at about 6.7% and 13%, respectively.

This clonotype is deemed medium-sized. Its antigen is unidentified. V was trimmed by 0 bases and J by 0 bases, leaving 6 bases between them. The CDR3 covers 16 residues. Germline values: CDR1 SGHTA, CDR2 FQGNSA. TCR cDNA molecules each carried a unique molecular identifier. TCRdb re-derived calls from the 5' RACE reads in MiXCR, one entry per CDR3 protein. In the table there are about 10,000 distinct CDR3 sequences, 12% of which are singletons. Time point indicated: sample taken at primary tumor resection. Samples came from roughly 72 TRACERx patients with untreated early-stage lung cancer. Unsorted samples of tumor, nontumor lung or frozen PBMC had their whole RNA sequenced.

This sequence originates from a male donor with early-stage non-small cell lung cancer. The input for sequencing was lung tumor tissue, taken at surgery. The chain links TRBV7-2 to TRBJ2-6; D is ambiguous. The CDR3 loop is CASSLAGYSGANVLTF. The CDR3, as DNA: TGTGCCAGCAGCTTAGCGGGGTACTCTGGGGCCAACGTCCTGACTTTC.